Listed here is a single T cell receptor beta chain. Just one base apart from a much larger clone, this may be a read error. This entry belongs to a study of low-dose radiotherapy and immunotherapy resistance in tumors. Time point noted: after trial treatment. The sample's treatment: LDRT plus nivolumab, ipilimumab, low-dose cyclophosphamide and aspirin (RACIN trial). Alpha- and beta-chain coverage of first-strand cDNA came from TRAV- and TRBV-specific primers. TCRs underwent roughly 19 PCR cycles of amplification with a constant-region primer and V-primer adapter. Via MiXCR, TCRdb re-called the reads, giving one row per CDR3 protein. The sample includes some 100,000 distinct CDR3 sequences, about 20% of them seen just once. This clonotype originated in a male donor with prostate cancer. The material was PBMCs, obtained after low-dose radiotherapy plus immunotherapy.

The CDR3 sequence is CTSSETGTTDTQYF. The CDR3 nucleotides read TGTACCAGCAGCGAGACAGGAACCACAGATACGCAGTATTTT. This chain connects TRBV7-6 to TRBJ2-3; D possibly corresponds to TRBD1 (6 bases). CDR3 length equals 14 residues. Germline values: CDR1 SGHVS, CDR2 FNYEAQ.